The 21 T cell receptor beta chains given below trace back to one sample, sequenced in a study of regulatory T cells in long-lasting Graves disease. Specified time point: newly diagnosed GD, antithyroid drugs for less than 3 months. From PBMCs, RNA was extracted and then used to make the TCR library. Combining iRepertoire HTBI primers with Arm-PCR of CDR3 regions, the authors built TCR beta libraries. One entry per CDR3 protein results from TCRdb running MiXCR on the multiplex PCR reads. The table shows some 560,000 distinct CDR3 sequences, with roughly a sixth occurring only once. The same data also went into a second study, on T cells in Graves' hyperthyroidism and ophthalmopathy.

The sequences come from peripheral blood mononuclear cells (PBMCs), collected at new diagnosis, from a patient treated with antithyroid drugs. These TCRs come from a woman aged 35-65 years with Graves disease.

This clonotype was detected ten times or more. The genes are TRBV3-1 and TRBJ2-4; maybe TRBD1 (6 bases). The CDR3 loop spans 15 amino acids. CDR1 is LGHDT, CDR2 YNNKEL, per germline (reference sequence). The V end lost 7 bases, the J end lost 1 base, and 14 bases lay between the germline ends. Written as DNA, the CDR3 is TGTGCCAGCACAAACACAGGGCTTGCCAAAAACATTCAGTACTTC. It yields the protein CASTNTGLAKNIQYF.

This clonotype was picked up a small number of times. The V and J genes are TRBV9 and TRBJ1-1; D may be TRBD1 (6 bases). CDR3 length equals 15 residues. V dropped 0 bases and J dropped 5 bases, with 14 bases sitting between them. Germline V lookup: CDR1 SGDLS, CDR2 YYNGEE. The CDR3: CASSVVPGARTEAFF. CDR3 coding DNA: TGTGCCAGCAGCGTAGTGCCGGGGGCCAGAACTGAAGCTTTCTTT.

This clonotype showed up many times. This chain connects TRBV20-1 to TRBJ2-3; 8 bases map to TRBD2. The CDR3 consists of 14 residues. The trim removed 4 bases at V and 2 bases at J, leaving 5 bases unmatched. Looked up from germline, CDR1 is DFQATT and CDR2 is SNEGSKA (reference sequence). The CDR3 spells CSATSGGYTDTQYF. DNA of the CDR3: TGCAGTGCTACCAGCGGGGGATACACAGATACGCAGTATTTT.

This clonotype was seen only once. A read error may produce the germline difference seen at one junction end. This sequence joins TRBV20-1 and TRBJ1-2; D not certain. The germline CDR1 and CDR2 sequences are DFQATT and SNEGSKA (reference sequence). This CDR3 contains 16 residues. CDR3 DNA sequence: TGCAATGCTAGAGATGGTAGGGCAGCCCCTAACTATGGCTACACCTTC. Its translation is CNARDGRAAPNYGYTF.

In its sample, this clonotype was seen many times. The V gene is TRBV29-1, the J gene TRBJ1-1; possibly TRBD1 for D (5 bases). CDR1 and CDR2 from the germline V gene are SQVTM and ANQGSEA. CDR3 length: 14 amino acids. V lost 4 bases, J lost 1 base, and 13 bases lay in between. CDR3 DNA: TGCAGCGTTGGGCAGGGATTAGGGAACACTGAAGCTTTCTTT. It translates to CSVGQGLGNTEAFF.

The chain joins TRBV12-3 or TRBV12-4 to TRBJ2-3; the match to TRBD2 covers 16 bases. The CDR3 is 15 residues long. The trim removed 6 bases at V and 6 bases at J, leaving 3 bases unmatched. CDR3 sequence reads: CASRGLAGGVDTQYF. The CDR3 nucleotides read TGTGCCAGCAGGGGACTAGCGGGGGGGGTTGATACGCAGTATTTT.

This clonotype was seen repeatedly, ten times or more. The V and J genes are TRBV12-3 or TRBV12-4 and TRBJ1-1; D not certain. This CDR3 has 12 residues. V lost 3 bases and J 8 bases, leaving 10 bases between the germline ends. The CDR3 DNA reads as TGTGCCAGCAGTTTGGCGGTTTACGAAGCTTTCTTT. This gives the protein CASSLAVYEAFF.

This clonotype was observed a few times. The DNA of the CDR3 is TGTGCCAGTAGTTCCTCATACGACACTAGCACAGATACGCAGTATTTT. It codes for CASSSSYDTSTDTQYF. V and J are TRBV19 and TRBJ2-3; D is unclear. Per germline, CDR1 LNHDA and CDR2 SQIVND (reference sequence). The V and J ends lost 5 bases and 0 bases respectively, with 15 bases between them. There are 16 residues in the CDR3.

This clonotype was counted a single time. The chain links TRBV28 to TRBJ2-2; D is uncertain. The CDR3 is 12 amino acids. Germline-derived CDR1 and CDR2 are MDHEN and SYDVKM. The V end was cut by 3 bases, the J end by 6 bases, with 5 bases between. The CDR3 bases are TGTGCCAGCAGTTTGATATCCGGGGAGCTGTTTTTT. The encoded protein is CASSLISGELFF.

The chain uses TRBV19 and TRBJ2-1; a possible D gene is TRBD2 (6 bases). Germline V CDR1 and CDR2: LNHDA, SQIVND (reference sequence). Trimming shortened V by 3 bases and J by 6 bases, and 12 bases separated the two germline ends. This CDR3 region has 14 residues. CDR3 region: CASSIVRGGNEQFF. CDR3 nucleotides: TGTGCCAGTAGTATCGTGCGGGGTGGCAATGAGCAGTTCTTC.

The chain is built from TRBV28 and TRBJ2-7, with 8 bases identical to TRBD1. V trimming: 4 bases; J trimming: 5 bases; junction bases outside the gene matches: 13. The germline CDR1 and CDR2 sequences are MDHEN and SYDVKM. There are 16 residues in the CDR3. CDR3 amino acids: CASSSPARTGTHEQYF. The CDR3 nucleotides read TGTGCCAGCAGTTCCCCGGCCCGGACAGGGACCCACGAGCAGTACTTC.

This clonotype came up a few times. The chain links TRBV24-1 to TRBJ2-3; 8 nucleotides align to TRBD1. CDR1 KGHDR and CDR2 SFDVKD come from the germline V gene. CDR3 size: 13 residues. V was pared by 12 bases and J by 2 bases, with 6 bases of the junction left unmatched. The DNA for the CDR3 is TGTGCCCCGACAGGGGCCGACACAGATACGCAGTATTTT. It encodes CAPTGADTDTQYF.

This clonotype was seen repeatedly, ten times or more. This chain links TRBV12-5 with TRBJ1-1; TRBD1 might be the D (6 bases). CDR1 is LGHNT and CDR2 is FRNRAP in the germline V gene. The ends were cut back, 0 bases at V and 1 base at J, with 12 bases in the middle. This CDR3 contains 16 residues. The DNA of the CDR3 is TGTGCTAGTGGTTTGGTCCTCGGGGGACAGAACACTGAAGCTTTCTTT. It codes for CASGLVLGGQNTEAFF.

Many counts were recorded for this clonotype. V usage is TRBV12-3 or TRBV12-4 and J usage is TRBJ1-2; TRBD1 matches at 10 bases. The CDR3 consists of 15 residues. The V gene end was trimmed by 0 bases and the J gene end by 5 bases; junction bases not matched to a gene: 3. CDR3 sequence: CASSLAAGQGYGYTF. In DNA, the CDR3 is TGTGCCAGCAGTTTAGCGGCGGGACAGGGGTATGGCTACACCTTC.

Regarding this clonotype: With a much larger clone just one base away, this may be a read error. The chain employs TRBV5-4 and TRBJ2-3; 7 nucleotides match TRBD1. CDR3 size: 15 residues. Trimming at V came to 4 bases and at J to 2 bases, leaving 7 bases not matched to a gene. Germline V gives CDR1 SGHNT, CDR2 YYREEE (reference sequence). The chain's CDR3 is CASSPGTANTDTQYF. The CDR3 coding sequence is TGTGCCAGCAGCCCTGGGACAGCTAACACAGATACGCAGTATTTT.

The chain couples TRBV5-6 to TRBJ1-2, with a possible D match to TRBD1 (6 bases). Per germline, CDR1 SGHDT and CDR2 YYEEEE. The CDR3 loop spans 15 amino acids. The V end lost 3 bases, the J end lost 4 bases, and 16 bases lay between the germline ends. This CDR3 reads CASSWDKTFFYGYTF. CDR3 in DNA: TGTGCCAGCAGCTGGGACAAAACATTCTTCTATGGCTACACCTTC.

CDR3 sequence reads: CASSVLPGQSTGELFF. CDR3 bases: TGTGCCAGCAGTGTACTTCCGGGACAAAGCACCGGGGAGCTGTTTTTT. The V and J genes are TRBV6-1 and TRBJ2-2; tentatively, D is TRBD1 (6 bases). The CDR3 runs to 16 residues. Germline assignment: CDR1 MNHNS and CDR2 SASEGT. Trimming took off 4 bases at V and 4 bases at J, with 16 bases between the two ends.

This clonotype was observed many times. The chain links TRBV27 to TRBJ2-3, with D possibly called TRBD1 or TRBD2 (5 bases each). The germline V gene encodes CDR1 MNHEY and CDR2 SMNVEV (reference sequence). The CDR3 runs to 15 residues. Trimming stripped 3 bases from V and 0 bases from J, with 10 bases between. CDR3 loop: CASSLMWGSTDTQYF. The CDR3 DNA reads as TGTGCCAGCAGTTTGATGTGGGGGAGCACAGATACGCAGTATTTT.

The chain links TRBV11-2 to TRBJ1-2; TRBD1 matches 7 bases. The CDR3 runs 15 residues. The germline CDR1 and CDR2 sequences are SGHAT and FQNNGV. The V gene end was trimmed by 5 bases and the J gene end by 4 bases; junction bases not matched to a gene: 10. The CDR3 nucleotides read TGTGCCAGCAGCCCTATAAGGGGGCTGAGCTATGGCTACACCTTC. It yields the protein CASSPIRGLSYGYTF.

In this sample, this clonotype turned up many times. In DNA form, the CDR3 reads TGTGCCAGCAGCAGGACAGTGGGAAACACCATATATTTT. It encodes CASSRTVGNTIYF. This chain links TRBV12-3 or TRBV12-4 with TRBJ1-3; weak D call: TRBD1 (6 bases). The V gene lost 6 bases and the J gene lost 4 bases, with 10 bases spanning the gap. CDR3 length: 13 residues.

In its sample, this clonotype was seen many times. This chain joins TRBV11-3 and TRBJ2-6; D not resolved. The CDR3 covers 17 residues. Between the trimmed V and J ends, which lost 5 bases and 0 bases, there was a span of 14 bases. The germline V gene has CDR1 SGHNT and CDR2 YENEEA. CDR3 amino acids: CASSPVMVASGANVLTF. DNA of the CDR3: TGTGCCAGCAGCCCAGTTATGGTGGCCTCTGGGGCCAACGTCCTGACTTTC.